Presented here are 16 T cell receptor beta chains from one specimen sequenced in a study of cytomegalovirus exposure and HLA in healthy donors. The PCR had 60 Vbeta and 13 Jbeta primers. Measured with immunoSEQ multiplex PCR; TCRdb has only the in-frame clones, and not every one. The sample carries 150,000 to 200,000 clones, approximately 85% recorded once. The sample comprised PBMCs. The receptors were gathered from a man aged 18 to 30 in good health and CMV-seropositive.

This rearrangement joins TRBV18 to TRBJ2-7; unclear D gene. The CDR3 length is 13 residues. CDR1 is KGHSH, CDR2 LQKENI, per germline. Trimming took off 4 bases at V and 3 bases at J, with 10 bases between the two ends. The CDR3 here is CASSRTSDYEQYF. The CDR3 DNA sequence: TGTGCCAGCTCACGCACGAGCGACTACGAGCAGTACTTC.

This chain links TRBV6-5 with TRBJ1-1; perhaps TRBD1 as D (6 bases). The V end was cut by 2 bases, the J end by 2 bases, with 12 bases between. Per the germline V gene, CDR1 is MNHEY and CDR2 is SVGAGI. The CDR3 has 15 residues. Here the CDR3 reads CASSYRDTHNTEAFF. CDR3 nucleotides: TGTGCCAGCAGTTACCGGGACACACACAACACTGAAGCTTTCTTT.

By share, this clone ranks as medium-sized. This same CDR3 is encoded by further DNA sequences in the sample. The rearrangement uses TRBV6-1 and TRBJ2-6, with 7 bases identical to TRBD1. J lost 2 bases, V lost 2 bases, and 0 bases had no gene match. CDR1 and CDR2 (germline): MNHNS, SASEGT. The CDR3 contains 15 residues. The CDR3 nucleotides are TGTGCCAGCAGTGAACAGGGGGCTGGGGCCAACGTCCTGACTTTC. Translated, it gives CASSEQGAGANVLTF.

This clone occurred a few times. This chain connects TRBV5-4 to TRBJ2-6, with D uncertain. Looked up from germline, CDR1 is SGHNT and CDR2 is YYREEE (reference sequence). The CDR3 has 15 amino acids. Trimming removed 0 bases at V and 0 bases at J, with 4 bases between. The CDR3 sequence is CASSLDNSGANVLTF. CDR3 nucleotides: TGTGCCAGCAGCTTGGACAACTCTGGGGCCAACGTCCTGACTTTC.

The rearrangement links TRBV5-1 to TRBJ1-1; 9 bases line up with TRBD1. Looked up from germline, CDR1 is SGHRS and CDR2 is YFSETQ. The CDR3 has 14 amino acids. V was clipped by 2 bases and J by 3 bases; unmatched bases: 2. CDR3 bases: TGCGCCAGCAGCTTAGACAGGGGGGACACTGAAGCTTTCTTT. Its protein is CASSLDRGDTEAFF.

A few counts support this clone. The rearrangement uses TRBV4-1 and TRBJ1-4, with unresolved D. CDR1 is MGHRA and CDR2 is YSYEKL in the germline V gene. CDR3 length: 14 residues. Between the trimmed V and J ends, which lost 6 bases and 3 bases, there was a span of 11 bases. This CDR3 reads CASSIVRANEKLFF. The CDR3 coding sequence is TGCGCCAGCAGTATAGTTCGGGCTAATGAAAAACTGTTTTTT.

This clone was observed once. The rearrangement links TRBV6-5 to TRBJ2-7; a weak D match, TRBD1 (6 bases). Per the germline V gene, CDR1 is MNHEY and CDR2 is SVGAGI. With 1 base removed from V and 3 bases from J, the gap between germline ends came to 7 bases. The CDR3 has 13 residues. This CDR3 reads CASSYLGGYEQYF. In nucleotides, the CDR3 is TGTGCCAGCAGTTACTTAGGGGGCTACGAGCAGTACTTC.

V usage is TRBV27 and J usage is TRBJ2-1; tentatively, D is TRBD2 (6 bases). V was clipped by 7 bases and J by 15 bases, with 19 bases between them. CDR1 and CDR2 (germline): MNHEY, SMNVEV (reference sequence). CDR3 length: 12 residues. The CDR3 spells CASNGGGGARFF. As DNA, the CDR3 is TGTGCCAGCAATGGGGGAGGAGGGGCCCGGTTCTTC.

The chain has TRBV11-3 and TRBJ2-5; 7 bases match TRBD2. Looked up from germline, CDR1 is SGHNT and CDR2 is YENEEA. The junction had 5 bases not matched to a gene; V was cut back by 5 bases and J by 2 bases. This CDR3 is 14 amino acids long. CDR3 in amino acids: CASSNSGGQETQYF. The CDR3 nucleotides read TGTGCCAGCAGCAACTCGGGGGGACAAGAGACCCAGTACTTC.

This chain joins TRBV7-2 and TRBJ2-1; 10 nucleotides line up with TRBD2. V gave up 4 bases and J gave up 6 bases; unmatched junction bases: 12. Germline V lookup: CDR1 SGHTA, CDR2 FQGNSA. CDR3 length equals 17 residues. The CDR3 nucleotides are TGTGCCAGCAGCTCCGCCGAAGCGGGGGGGCTTTTCAATGAGCAGTTCTTC. It encodes CASSSAEAGGLFNEQFF.

A single count supports this clone. The V gene is TRBV9, the J gene TRBJ2-5, with D maybe TRBD2 (5 bases). This CDR3 has 15 residues. Germline-derived CDR1 and CDR2 are SGDLS and YYNGEE. Trimming removed 0 bases from V and 1 base from J, with 10 bases in between. This chain's CDR3 is CASSVDTGVQETQYF. The DNA for the CDR3 is TGTGCCAGCAGCGTAGATACCGGGGTCCAAGAGACCCAGTACTTC.

This chain links TRBV5-1 with TRBJ1-4, with no clear D. CDR3 length: 15 residues. The V gene lost 0 bases and the J gene lost 8 bases, with 14 bases spanning the gap. Per germline, CDR1 SGHRS and CDR2 YFSETQ. The CDR3 here is CASSLGIGVSEKLFF. CDR3 DNA sequence: TGCGCCAGCAGCTTGGGTATCGGGGTCAGCGAAAAACTGTTTTTT.

J is TRBJ2-2 and V is TRBV19; TRBD2 might be the D (6 bases). The CDR3 spans 16 residues. Trimming shortened V by 5 bases and J by 4 bases, and 17 bases separated the two germline ends. Germline CDR1 LNHDA, CDR2 SQIVND (reference sequence). For the CDR3, the DNA is TGTGCCAGTAGTGCCCAACCTCCTAGCGTCACCGGGGAGCTGTTTTTT. It specifies CASSAQPPSVTGELFF.

The chain joins TRBV5-1 to TRBJ1-2; 11 bases fit TRBD1. The CDR3 spans 14 residues. The germline CDR1 and CDR2 sequences are SGHRS and YFSETQ. The V and J ends lost 5 bases and 6 bases, in that order; junction bases with no gene match: 6. The CDR3 DNA is TGCGCCAGCAGGGAGGACAGGGGGCACGATGGCTACACCTTC. It is translated as CASREDRGHDGYTF.

This chain joins TRBV6-1 and TRBJ2-2; TRBD1 matches at 9 bases. Germline CDR1 and CDR2: MNHNS and SASEGT. With V trimmed by 4 bases and J by 6 bases, 3 bases remained unmatched. The CDR3 length is 14 residues. CDR3 in DNA: TGTGCCAGCAGTGCCGGGACAGGGTCCGGGGAGCTGTTTTTT. Its translation: CASSAGTGSGELFF.

The J gene is TRBJ2-7, the V gene TRBV4-2; 13 bases are shared with TRBD2. Losses at the gene ends were 5 bases for V and 0 bases for J; bases not matched to a gene: 4. CDR3 length: 16 amino acids. The germline gives CDR1 LGHNA, CDR2 YNFKEQ. The CDR3 nucleotides read TGTGCCAGCAGCGGGACTAGCGGGGACGGCTCCTACGAGCAGTACTTC. This codes for CASSGTSGDGSYEQYF.